This T cell receptor beta chain was found in a study of blood T cell repertoires in COVID-19. On the study more broadly: Samples came from the United States, Italy and Spain, spanning acute and convalescent COVID-19. PBMCs, B-cell-depleted T cells, or T cells were the source of the cDNA or gDNA that made up the material.

Trimming shortened V by 5 bases and J by 6 bases, and 13 bases separated the two germline ends. The CDR3 runs 13 residues. CDR1 SGHNT and CDR2 YYREEE come from the germline V gene (reference sequence). As originally analysed: Reference gene primer amplification yielded estimated nucleated cell counts. Here immunoSEQ multiplex PCR was the method, and the copy in TCRdb shows in-frame clones only, minus some. That table gives V, J and clone size, and the DNA gave D and trimming. The sample holds almost 300,000 clones, about 87% seen once. The TCR sequence derives from a man between 65 and 85 years old with acute or convalescent COVID-19. The sequencing input was peripheral blood. The chain is built from TRBV5-4 and TRBJ2-3, with D unresolved. The CDR3 here is CASRELVGDTQYF. The CDR3 nucleotides are TGTGCCAGCAGAGAGCTAGTTGGCGATACGCAGTATTTT.